This TCR beta chain emerged from a study of T cells in narcolepsy. The V end was cut by 1 base, the J end by 5 bases, with 9 bases between. The CDR3 totals 14 residues. Germline V gene sequence: CDR1 SGDLS, CDR2 YYNGEE. The data were produced by immunoSEQ multiplex PCR, yet TCRdb's version contains in-frame clones alone and is incomplete. The sample has around 30,000 clones; more than 65% are singletons. Notes on the study in general: Autoreactive clone sequences were missing from some blood memory CD4+ repertoires. Comparing one patient's CSF and blood CD4+ clonotypes highlighted HCRT- and TRIB2-specific autoreactive clonotypes.

On this clone: Its antigen is undetermined.

The rearrangement uses TRBV9 and TRBJ1-4, with a possible D match to TRBD1 (5 bases). The source is a human donor in good health. Material for sequencing was memory (CD45RA-) CD4+ T cells from blood. The CDR3 DNA sequence: TGTGCCAGCAGCGTACAGGGCAGCAATGAAAAACTGTTTTTT. Protein: CASSVQGSNEKLFF.